This T cell receptor (beta chain) was found in a study of read filtering for tumor transcriptome and immune sequencing. Overall study results and limits: Sorted CD138-negative bone marrow cells were not purified T cells.

Trimming took off 7 bases at V and 4 bases at J, with 16 bases between the two ends. Germline V lookup: CDR1 GTSNPN, CDR2 SVGIG (reference sequence). This CDR3 contains 13 residues. From about 400 ng of RNA, a library with molecular barcoded alpha/delta and beta/gamma adaptors was made. TCRdb re-derived calls from the reads in MiXCR, one entry per CDR3 protein. The profile shows about 39,000 distinct CDR3 sequences, over 11% of them singletons. This clonotype was picked up many times. Its matching antigen is unknown. The J gene is TRBJ1-1, the V gene TRBV30, with a weak D call TRBD1 (5 bases). The sequencing input was a population of CD138-negative cells sorted from bone marrow. The clonotype comes from a donor at least 40 years old with multiple myeloma. DNA of the CDR3: TGTGCCTCTGAACGTGGGGGAGGCACTGAAGCTTTCTTT. Translating it yields CASERGGGTEAFF.